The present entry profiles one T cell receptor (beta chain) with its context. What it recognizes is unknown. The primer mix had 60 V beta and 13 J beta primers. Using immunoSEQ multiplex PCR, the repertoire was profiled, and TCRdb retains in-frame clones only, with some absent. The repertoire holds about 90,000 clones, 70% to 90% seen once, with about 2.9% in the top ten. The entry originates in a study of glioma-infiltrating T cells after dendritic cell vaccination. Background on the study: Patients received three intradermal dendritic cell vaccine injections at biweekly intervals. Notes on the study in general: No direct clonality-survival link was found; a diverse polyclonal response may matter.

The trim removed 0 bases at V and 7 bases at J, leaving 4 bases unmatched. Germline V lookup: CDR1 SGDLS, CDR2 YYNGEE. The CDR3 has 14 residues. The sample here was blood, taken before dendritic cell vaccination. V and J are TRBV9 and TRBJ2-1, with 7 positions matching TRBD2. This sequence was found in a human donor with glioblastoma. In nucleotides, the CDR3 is TGTGCCAGCAGCGTAGCTGGGAGGGATAATGAGCAGTTCTTC. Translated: CASSVAGRDNEQFF. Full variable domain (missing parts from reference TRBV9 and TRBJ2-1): DSGVTQTPKHLITATGQRVTLRCSPRSGDLSVYWYQQSLDQGLQFLIQYYNGEERAKGNILERFSAQQFPDLHSELNLSSLELGDSALYFCASSVAGRDNEQFFGPGTRLTVL.